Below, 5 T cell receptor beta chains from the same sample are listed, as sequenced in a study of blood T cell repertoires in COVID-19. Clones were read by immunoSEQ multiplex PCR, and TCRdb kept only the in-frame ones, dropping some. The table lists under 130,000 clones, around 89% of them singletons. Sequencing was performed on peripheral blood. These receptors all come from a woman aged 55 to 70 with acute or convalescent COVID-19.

CDR3 nucleotides: TGCAGCGTTGGAAATAGCGGGTACAATGAGCAGTTCTTC. The encoded protein is CSVGNSGYNEQFF. The J gene is TRBJ2-1, the V gene TRBV29-1; TRBD2 matches at 7 bases. The CDR3 runs 13 residues. Losses at the gene ends were 4 bases for V and 4 bases for J; bases not matched to a gene: 4. Looked up from germline, CDR1 is SQVTM and CDR2 is ANQGSEA.

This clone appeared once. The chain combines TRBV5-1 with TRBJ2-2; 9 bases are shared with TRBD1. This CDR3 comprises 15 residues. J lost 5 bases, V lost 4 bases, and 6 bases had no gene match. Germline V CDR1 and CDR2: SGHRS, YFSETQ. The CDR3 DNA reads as TGCGCCAGCAGCCCGACAGGGGGGCGGACCGGGGAGCTGTTTTTT. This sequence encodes CASSPTGGRTGELFF.

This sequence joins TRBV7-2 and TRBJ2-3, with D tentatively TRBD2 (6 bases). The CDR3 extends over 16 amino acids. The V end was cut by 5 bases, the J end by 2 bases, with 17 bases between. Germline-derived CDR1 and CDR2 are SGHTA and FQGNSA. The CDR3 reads CASSSVGWDFTDTQYF. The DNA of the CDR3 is TGTGCCAGCAGCAGCGTGGGATGGGACTTCACAGATACGCAGTATTTT.

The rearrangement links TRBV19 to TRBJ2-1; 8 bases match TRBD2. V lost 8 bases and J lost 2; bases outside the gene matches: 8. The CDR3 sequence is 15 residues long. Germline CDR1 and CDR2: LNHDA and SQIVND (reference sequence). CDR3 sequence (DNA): TGTGCCAGTCGAGCCCGGGAGGGCCCCTACAATGAGCAGTTCTTC. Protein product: CASRAREGPYNEQFF.

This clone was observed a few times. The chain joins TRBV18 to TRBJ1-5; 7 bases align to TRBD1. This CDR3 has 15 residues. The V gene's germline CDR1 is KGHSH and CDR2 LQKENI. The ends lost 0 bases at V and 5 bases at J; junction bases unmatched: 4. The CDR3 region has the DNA TGTGCCAGCTCACCACCTGGGACAGTAGATCAGCCCCAGCATTTT. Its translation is CASSPPGTVDQPQHF. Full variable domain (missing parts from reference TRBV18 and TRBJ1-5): NAGVMQNPRHLVRRRGQEARLRCSPMKGHSHVYWYRQLPEEGLKFMVYLQKENIIDESGMPKERFSAEFPKEGPSILRIQQVVRGDSAAYFCASSPPGTVDQPQHFGDGTRLSIL.